The source of this TCR beta chain is a study of PD-1 blockade in mismatch repair-deficient tumors. TCRdb's table, derived via immunoSEQ multiplex PCR, lists solely in-frame clones and lacks some. The sample has 30,000 to 40,000 clones; around 80% are singletons. Within the sample, this clone is medium-sized (0.01 to 0.1%). The CDR3 is made up of 12 amino acids. V shed 8 bases and J shed 3 bases, with 11 bases lying between them. In germline, CDR1 is WSHSY, CDR2 SAAADI. Source: PBMCs, taken less than 7 weeks after starting pembrolizumab. The receptor's source is an adult with mismatch repair-deficient cancer. The chain carries TRBV10-2 and TRBJ2-7, with D maybe TRBD1 (7 bases). CDR3 nucleotides: TGCGCCAGCGGCGGGACAGTCTACGAGCAGTACTTC. This encodes CASGGTVYEQYF.